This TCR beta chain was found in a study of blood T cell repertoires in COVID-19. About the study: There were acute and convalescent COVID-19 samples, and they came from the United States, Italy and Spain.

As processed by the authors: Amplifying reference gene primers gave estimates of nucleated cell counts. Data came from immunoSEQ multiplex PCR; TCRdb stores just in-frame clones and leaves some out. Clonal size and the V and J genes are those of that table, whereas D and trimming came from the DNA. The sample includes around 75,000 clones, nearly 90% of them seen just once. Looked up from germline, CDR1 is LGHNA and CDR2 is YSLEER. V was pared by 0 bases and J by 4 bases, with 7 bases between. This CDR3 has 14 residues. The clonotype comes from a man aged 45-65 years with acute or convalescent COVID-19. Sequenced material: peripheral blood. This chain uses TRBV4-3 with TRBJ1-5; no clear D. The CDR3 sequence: CASSQEVGNQPQHF. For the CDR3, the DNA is TGCGCCAGCAGCCAAGAAGTCGGGAATCAGCCCCAGCATTTT.